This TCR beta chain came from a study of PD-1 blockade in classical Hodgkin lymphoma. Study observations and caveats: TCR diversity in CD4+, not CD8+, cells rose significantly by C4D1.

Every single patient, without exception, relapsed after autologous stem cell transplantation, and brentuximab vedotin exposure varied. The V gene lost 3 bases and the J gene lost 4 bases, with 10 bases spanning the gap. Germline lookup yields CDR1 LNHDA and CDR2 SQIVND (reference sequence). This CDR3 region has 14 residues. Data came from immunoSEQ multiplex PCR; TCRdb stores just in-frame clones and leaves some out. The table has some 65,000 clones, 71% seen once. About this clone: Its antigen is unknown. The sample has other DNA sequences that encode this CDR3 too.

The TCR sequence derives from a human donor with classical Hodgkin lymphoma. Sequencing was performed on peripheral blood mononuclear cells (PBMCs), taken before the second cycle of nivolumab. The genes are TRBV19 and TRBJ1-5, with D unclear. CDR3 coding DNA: TGTGCCAGTAGTATTGGAGGCAGAAATCAGCCCCAGCATTTT. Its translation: CASSIGGRNQPQHF.